This T cell receptor beta chain was recovered during a study of T cell responses to AZD1222 COVID-19 vaccine. Data came from immunoSEQ multiplex PCR; TCRdb stores just in-frame clones and leaves some out. The table records about 100,000 clones, about 90% of them present only once. This CDR3 region has 15 residues. V dropped 1 base and J dropped 0 bases, with 9 bases sitting between them. The germline gives CDR1 SGHRS, CDR2 YFSETQ. V is TRBV5-1 and J is TRBJ2-3; D gene unclear. The sequence derives from an adult who received the AZD1222 COVID-19 vaccine. Here the sequenced sample was peripheral blood, taken 28 days after the second AZD1222 dose. The CDR3 region is CASSLLARSTDTQYF. CDR3 bases: TGCGCCAGCAGCTTGCTTGCCAGGAGCACAGATACGCAGTATTTT.